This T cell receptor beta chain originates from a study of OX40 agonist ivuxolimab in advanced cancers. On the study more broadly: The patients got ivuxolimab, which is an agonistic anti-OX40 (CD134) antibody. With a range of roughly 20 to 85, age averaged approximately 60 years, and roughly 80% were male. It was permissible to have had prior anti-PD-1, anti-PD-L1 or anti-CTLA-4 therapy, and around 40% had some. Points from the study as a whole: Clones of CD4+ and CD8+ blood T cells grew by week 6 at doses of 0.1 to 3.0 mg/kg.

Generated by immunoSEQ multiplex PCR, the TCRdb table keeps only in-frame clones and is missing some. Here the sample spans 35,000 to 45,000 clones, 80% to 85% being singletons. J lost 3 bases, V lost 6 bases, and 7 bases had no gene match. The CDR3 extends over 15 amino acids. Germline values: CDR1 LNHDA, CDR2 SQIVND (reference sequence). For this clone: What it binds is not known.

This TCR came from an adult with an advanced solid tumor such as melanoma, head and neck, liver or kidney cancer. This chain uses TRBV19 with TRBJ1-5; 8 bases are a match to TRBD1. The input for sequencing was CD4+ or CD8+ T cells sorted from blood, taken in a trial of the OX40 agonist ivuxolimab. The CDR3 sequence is CASRDRVNVNQPQHF. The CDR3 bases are TGTGCCAGTAGGGACAGGGTGAATGTCAATCAGCCCCAGCATTTT.